The entry below gives a single T cell receptor (beta chain) sequence along with its context. Per the original methods: Reference gene primer amplification in the assay estimated nucleated cell counts. Sequencing used immunoSEQ multiplex PCR; TCRdb keeps in-frame clones, though not all of them. V and J calls and clone size are given by that table; D and trimming were obtained from the DNA. The sample lists 350,000 to 450,000 clones; 89% were seen once. Self-reported history from a screening survey and questionnaire set each donor's cohort. Trimming took 5 bases from V and 3 from J, leaving 10 bases between them. The germline gives CDR1 SNHLY, CDR2 FYNNEI. The CDR3 loop spans 13 amino acids. This sample was taken from a study of blood T cell repertoires in COVID-19.

The V gene is TRBV2, the J gene TRBJ1-1; D uncertain. Sequencing was done on a sample of PBMCs or T cells enriched from blood (not recorded which). The receptor comes from a woman in her twenties or thirties who had recovered from COVID-19. The CDR3 here is CASSTKHDTEAFF. Written as DNA, the CDR3 is TGTGCCAGCAGTACAAAACATGACACTGAAGCTTTCTTT.